This T cell receptor (beta chain) was identified in a study of blood T cell repertoires in COVID-19. The overall study: Samples representing acute and convalescent COVID-19 were sourced from the United States, Italy and Spain.

Cohort 3 recovered donors had two negative PCRs, clearance, or symptom resolution. TCRdb's table, derived via immunoSEQ multiplex PCR, lists solely in-frame clones and lacks some. The data contain some 400,000 clones, over 75% of them seen just once; the ten biggest clones take up 1.1%. Trimming at V came to 7 bases and at J to 6 bases, leaving 10 bases not matched to a gene. The CDR3 spans 16 residues. Germline assignment: CDR1 LNHDA and CDR2 SQIVND (reference sequence). The sequence derives from a man aged 25 to 40 who had recovered from COVID-19. The chain combines TRBV19 with TRBJ2-3, with 13 bases identical to TRBD2. The sequenced material came from PBMCs or T cells enriched from blood (not recorded which). In nucleotides, the CDR3 is TGTGCCAGTACCTTGGGACTAGCGGGAAGAGCGGATACGCAGTATTTT. It encodes CASTLGLAGRADTQYF. Full variable domain (rest looked up from reference TRBV19 and TRBJ2-3): DGGITQSPKYLFRKEGQNVTLSCEQNLNHDAMYWYRQDPGQGLRLIYYSQIVNDFQKGDIAEGYSVSREKKESFPLTVTSAQKNPTAFYLCASTLGLAGRADTQYFGPGTRLTVL.